Presented here are 23 T cell receptor beta chains from one specimen sequenced in a study of blood T cell repertoires in COVID-19 (dated by TCRdb to between 2020 and 2021). Libraries were built with the immunoSEQ multiplex PCR assay. TCRdb holds this immuneACCESS table with in-frame rearrangements only. Some clones are missing; in checked studies, unresolved V genes explain under half, and the rest has no known cause. For this sample there are some 290,000 clones; about 90% appear just once. Less than 3.5% of the sample is taken by the ten largest. The sequencing input was peripheral blood. The receptors were gathered from a woman in her 30s with COVID-19, enrolled during active disease.

The rearrangement uses TRBV4-1 and TRBJ1-2; possibly TRBD1 for D (5 bases). The CDR3 is 14 residues long. Germline loops: CDR1 MGHRA, CDR2 YSYEKL. V lost 0 bases and J 9 bases, leaving 14 bases between the germline ends. The CDR3 loop is CASSQESPAGRYTF. The CDR3 DNA reads TGCGCCAGCAGCCAAGAATCGCCCGCGGGACGCTACACCTTC.

CDR3 DNA: TGTGCCAGCAGCTCCCCACTAGAAACCTACGAGCAGTACTTC. Amino acids: CASSSPLETYEQYF. This chain links TRBV11-2 with TRBJ2-7, with TRBD2 as a possible D gene (5 bases). The CDR3 is 14 residues long. V shed 4 bases and J shed 2 bases, with 12 bases lying between them. CDR1 and CDR2 from the germline V gene are SGHAT and FQNNGV.

This clone was found many times. The V call is TRBV28, the J call TRBJ1-2; D is undetermined. In germline, CDR1 is MDHEN, CDR2 SYDVKM. This CDR3 has 12 residues. Trimming cost V 3 bases and J 7 bases, with 9 bases left between them. CDR3 loop: CASSLTAAGYTF. CDR3 DNA: TGTGCCAGCAGTTTGACGGCGGCTGGCTACACCTTC.

This clone was seen once. The chain uses TRBV7-8 and TRBJ1-2; D is unresolved. The CDR3 spans 15 residues. Per germline, CDR1 SGHVS and CDR2 FQNEAQ. The V end was cut by 5 bases, the J end by 1 base, with 14 bases between. CDR3 in amino acids: CASSPTWRLNYGYTF. Here the CDR3 DNA reads TGTGCCAGCAGCCCTACCTGGCGGCTTAACTATGGCTACACCTTC.

The J gene is TRBJ1-1, the V gene TRBV11-3; 9 bases agree with TRBD1. The CDR3 spans 13 residues. V gave up 4 bases and J gave up 5 bases; unmatched junction bases: 2. Germline CDR1 SGHNT, CDR2 YENEEA. The CDR3 region is CASSSDRGTEAFF. The CDR3 coding sequence is TGTGCCAGCAGCTCGGACAGGGGAACTGAAGCTTTCTTT.

The chain employs TRBV28 and TRBJ2-7; 10 bases align to TRBD2. This CDR3 contains 13 residues. The germline V gene has CDR1 MDHEN and CDR2 SYDVKM. The CDR3: CITSGNVGYEQYF. CDR3 coding DNA: TGTATCACTAGCGGGAACGTAGGCTACGAGCAGTACTTC.

This chain connects TRBV5-4 to TRBJ1-3; no clear D. CDR1 is SGHNT, CDR2 YYREEE, per germline (reference sequence). This CDR3 has 12 residues. Between the trimmed V and J ends, which lost 4 bases and 3 bases, there was a span of 5 bases. The CDR3 region has the DNA TGTGCCAGCAGCGGAGATGGAAACACCATATATTTT. Amino acids: CASSGDGNTIYF.

In the case of this clone: The sample has other DNA sequences that encode this CDR3 too. The chain combines TRBV5-1 with TRBJ1-3, with D possibly TRBD1 on 6 matching bases. The CDR3 is 15 amino acids. Trimming took off 0 bases at V and 1 base at J, with 8 bases between the two ends. The germline V gene has CDR1 SGHRS and CDR2 YFSETQ. The CDR3 DNA sequence: TGCGCCAGCAGCTTGGAAGGGGGATCTGGAAACACCATATATTTT. Translated, it gives CASSLEGGSGNTIYF.

The rearrangement joins TRBV29-1 to TRBJ2-7, with TRBD2 as a possible D gene (6 bases). The germline gives CDR1 SQVTM, CDR2 ANQGSEA. This CDR3 spans 15 amino acids. The ends were cut back, 1 base at V and 0 bases at J, with 13 bases in the middle. The CDR3 region is CSVEVPIGGSYEQYF. Here the CDR3 DNA reads TGCAGCGTTGAAGTGCCGATCGGGGGCTCCTACGAGCAGTACTTC.

The rearrangement links TRBV6-5 to TRBJ1-1; 9 bases are a match to TRBD1. Germline lookup yields CDR1 MNHEY and CDR2 SVGAGI. The CDR3 length is 16 residues. V lost 2 bases and J lost 6; bases outside the gene matches: 10. The CDR3 nucleotides read TGTGCCAGCAGTTACATCCCGGGACAGGGATCCCCTGAAGCTTTCTTT. Protein: CASSYIPGQGSPEAFF.

This chain uses TRBV30 with TRBJ1-5; D unresolved. The CDR3 consists of 14 residues. Germline assignment: CDR1 GTSNPN and CDR2 SVGIG (reference sequence). Trimming stripped 1 base from V and 3 bases from J, with 10 bases between. In DNA form, the CDR3 reads TGTGCCTGGAGTGATGCAGGAATCAATCAGCCCCAGCATTTT. Protein product: CAWSDAGINQPQHF.

CDR3 protein: CASSQTGGPYNEQFF. CDR3 DNA: TGTGCCAGCAGTCAAACGGGAGGCCCTTACAATGAGCAGTTCTTC. The chain links TRBV7-3 to TRBJ2-1; 7 nucleotides line up with TRBD2. The V gene's germline CDR1 is SGHTA and CDR2 FQGTGA. Trimming took 6 bases from V and 4 from J; bases not matched to a gene: 9. The CDR3 is 15 amino acids.

This clone was observed a single time. The gene calls are TRBV28 and TRBJ2-7, with 7 positions matching TRBD2. With V trimmed by 7 bases and J by 2 bases, 8 bases remained unmatched. The CDR3 length is 14 residues. From germline, CDR1 is MDHEN and CDR2 SYDVKM. The CDR3: CASKLGGAAYEQYF. CDR3 DNA: TGTGCCAGCAAATTGGGAGGGGCTGCCTACGAGCAGTACTTC. The entire variable domain, with the rest obtained from reference TRBV28 and TRBJ2-7, is as follows: DVKVTQSSRYLVKRTGEKVFLECVQDMDHENMFWYRQDPGLGLRLIYFSYDVKMKEKGDIPEGYSVSREKKERFSLILESASTNQTSMYLCASKLGGAAYEQYFGPGTRLTVT.

The chain employs TRBV18 and TRBJ1-2, with D tentatively TRBD1 (6 bases). Germline loops: CDR1 KGHSH, CDR2 LQKENI. Trimming stripped 1 base from V and 6 bases from J, with 15 bases between. This CDR3 has 15 amino acids. In DNA, the CDR3 is TGTGCCAGCTCACCACAGTCAGGGGCCGTCGATGGCTACACCTTC. As protein: CASSPQSGAVDGYTF.

The rearrangement joins TRBV28 to TRBJ2-7, with 7 bases matching TRBD1. The V segment lost 5 bases and the J segment 3 bases; nucleotides outside the gene matches: 4. This CDR3 spans 13 amino acids. Germline V gene data show CDR1 as MDHEN and CDR2 as SYDVKM. The CDR3 DNA reads TGTGCCAGCAGTCGTGGACAGGACTACGAGCAGTACTTC. Its protein is CASSRGQDYEQYF.

A single count supports this clone. The J gene is TRBJ2-1, the V gene TRBV24-1; 8 nucleotides agree with TRBD1. Trimming cost V 7 bases and J 7 bases; bases outside gene matches: 2. This CDR3 is built from 12 residues. Germline CDR1 is KGHDR and CDR2 is SFDVKD. CDR3 sequence reads: CATRTGANEQFF. CDR3 nucleotides: TGTGCCACCAGGACAGGGGCGAATGAGCAGTTCTTC.

The chain recombines TRBV6-5 with TRBJ2-1; D may be TRBD1 (5 bases). V lost 2 bases and J lost 10, with 12 bases in between. Germline-derived CDR1 and CDR2 are MNHEY and SVGAGI. The CDR3 runs to 13 residues. The CDR3, as DNA: TGTGCCAGCAGTTACGTTTGGGGCTACGAGCAGTTCTTC. Translated, it gives CASSYVWGYEQFF.

The J gene is TRBJ2-1, the V gene TRBV7-8; 10 bases map to TRBD1. With V trimmed by 1 base and J by 9 bases, 6 bases remained unmatched. The CDR3 loop spans 15 amino acids. The germline CDR1 and CDR2 sequences are SGHVS and FQNEAQ. The DNA of the CDR3 is TGTGCCAGCAGCTTAGGACAGGGGGCGATTGGTGAGCAGTTCTTC. Its protein is CASSLGQGAIGEQFF.

This rearrangement joins TRBV19 to TRBJ1-5, with D possibly TRBD1 on 5 matching bases. Per germline, CDR1 LNHDA and CDR2 SQIVND (reference sequence). V was cut by 3 bases and J by 0 bases, with 12 bases left in between. The CDR3 covers 16 residues. The DNA of the CDR3 is TGTGCCAGTAGTATTCCACAGGTTTATAGCAATCAGCCCCAGCATTTT. Translation: CASSIPQVYSNQPQHF.

This chain joins TRBV5-1 and TRBJ1-6, with D possibly being TRBD1 (6 bases). In germline, CDR1 is SGHRS, CDR2 YFSETQ. The CDR3 spans 14 residues. Trimming stripped 0 bases from V and 10 bases from J, with 11 bases between. DNA for the CDR3: TGCGCCAGCAGCTTGGGACAGGCCACCTCACCCCTCCACTTT. Translation gives CASSLGQATSPLHF.

The chain joins TRBV9 to TRBJ1-1; D ambiguous. Trimming shortened V by 3 bases and J by 0 bases, and 6 bases separated the two germline ends. The CDR3 consists of 13 residues. Germline CDR1 SGDLS, CDR2 YYNGEE. The CDR3 protein is CASSATLNTEAFF. The CDR3 DNA reads as TGTGCCAGCAGCGCCACACTGAACACTGAAGCTTTCTTT.

CDR3 amino acids: CATRDTDANTGELFF. In DNA, the CDR3 is TGTGCCACCAGAGACACAGATGCGAACACCGGGGAGCTGTTTTTT. V is TRBV24-1 and J is TRBJ2-2; D gene ambiguous. Per germline, CDR1 KGHDR and CDR2 SFDVKD. The V and J ends lost 7 bases and 0 bases respectively, with 11 bases between them. There are 15 residues in the CDR3.

The chain is built from TRBV2 and TRBJ2-7; 8 positions agree with TRBD1. Trimming cost V 6 bases and J 0 bases; bases outside gene matches: 4. This CDR3 has 14 amino acids. Germline lookup yields CDR1 SNHLY and CDR2 FYNNEI. The CDR3 loop reads CASRRDRFSYEQYF. CDR3 bases: TGTGCCAGCAGGAGGGACAGGTTCTCCTACGAGCAGTACTTC.